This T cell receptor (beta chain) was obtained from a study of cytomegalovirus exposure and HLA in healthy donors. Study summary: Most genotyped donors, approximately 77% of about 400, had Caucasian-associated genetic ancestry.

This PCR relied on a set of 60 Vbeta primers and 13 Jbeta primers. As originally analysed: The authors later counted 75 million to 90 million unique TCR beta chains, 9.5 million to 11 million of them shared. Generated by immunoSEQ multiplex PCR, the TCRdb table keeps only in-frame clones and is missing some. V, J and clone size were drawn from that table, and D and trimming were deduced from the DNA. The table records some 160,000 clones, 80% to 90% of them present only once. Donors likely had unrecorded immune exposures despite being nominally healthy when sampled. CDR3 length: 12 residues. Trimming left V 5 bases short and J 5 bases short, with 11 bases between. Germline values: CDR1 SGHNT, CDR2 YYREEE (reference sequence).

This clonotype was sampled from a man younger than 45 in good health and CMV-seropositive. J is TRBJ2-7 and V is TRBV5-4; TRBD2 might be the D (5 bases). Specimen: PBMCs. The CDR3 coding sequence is TGTGCCAGCAGTTTCCTTAGCGACGAGCAGTACTTC. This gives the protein CASSFLSDEQYF. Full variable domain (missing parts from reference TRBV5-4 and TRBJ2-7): ETGVTQSPTHLIKTRGQQVTLRCSSQSGHNTVSWYQQALGQGPQFIFQYYREEENGRGNFPPRFSGLQFPNYSSELNVNALELDDSALYLCASSFLSDEQYFGPGTRLTVT.